These T cell receptor beta chains were read from a single sample in a study of control samples from healthy donors and cancer patients. Repertoires were generated with immunoSEQ multiplex PCR, while TCRdb's copy carries only in-frame clones and drops some. The sample contains about 69,000 clones, roughly 89% of which appear only once. The sequencing input was PBMCs. The source of these receptors is a man between 60 and 75 years old with lung cancer. The CDR3 runs from the conserved cysteine through the conserved F or W.

j_call v_call cdr3_length cdr3_aa
TRBJ1-2 TRBV7-2 16 CASSPARQGANYGYTF
TRBJ1-2 TRBV9 16 CASSERPGHRNYGYTF
TRBJ2-7 TRBV29-1 14 CSVQTQGSSYEQYF
TRBJ1-2 TRBV24-1 12 CATSDTSYGYTF
TRBJ2-2 TRBV24-1 14 CATSDSWDTGELFF
TRBJ2-2 TRBV3-1/TRBV3-2 13 CASSNRGPGELFF
TRBJ1-1 TRBV28 13 CASSSTGYESAFF
TRBJ2-5 TRBV11-3 14 CASSYEQFGETQYF
TRBJ2-7 TRBV3-1/TRBV3-2 13 CASSRGGTYEQYF
TRBJ1-5 TRBV19 15 CASREINYSNQPQHF
TRBJ1-3 TRBV5-1 15 CASSANAGTGNTIYF
TRBJ2-7 TRBV4-2 18 CASSQALAGVEVSYEQYF
TRBJ2-3 TRBV7-3 14 CASSLTYTADTQYF
TRBJ2-5 TRBV12-3/TRBV12-4 13 CASRSDRLGAQYF
TRBJ1-2 TRBV11-3 12 CASSLATYGYTF
TRBJ1-6 TRBV6-5 13 CASRDSYNSPLHF
TRBJ1-1 TRBV27 15 CASSLLRPGNTEAFF
TRBJ2-1 TRBV6-4 15 CASSSGGFSYNEQFF
TRBJ1-3 TRBV5-5 14 CASSLWGMGNTIYF
TRBJ1-2 TRBV7-8 15 CASSLGEEGAHGYTF
TRBJ2-5 TRBV3-1/TRBV3-2 14 CASSSAGGQETQYF
TRBJ1-5 TRBV27 15 CASSPGTGHNQPQHF
TRBJ2-2 TRBV6-6 14 CASSYSSGPGELFF
TRBJ2-5 TRBV7-6 14 CASSLRSSGETQYF
TRBJ1-5 TRBV30 12 CAWSLQGQPQHF
TRBJ1-6 TRBV5-4 14 CASSLGQNNSPLHF
TRBJ1-2 TRBV4-1 14 CASSQGLRTYGYTF
TRBJ1-2 TRBV12-3/TRBV12-4 13 CASSLIASNGYTF
TRBJ1-1 TRBV9 16 CASSVPPTGSSTEAFF
TRBJ2-1 TRBV4-2 13 CASSQAGNNEQFF
TRBJ2-1 TRBV11-2 15 CASSLDLSSYNEQFF
TRBJ1-2 TRBV2 13 CASSVGRNYGYTF
TRBJ2-1 TRBV11-3 18 CASSLEAFGRGDYNEQFF
TRBJ1-1 TRBV27 14 CASTMTGGGAEAFF
TRBJ2-1 TRBV12-3/TRBV12-4 13 CASSQTGYNEQFF
TRBJ1-1 TRBV6-6 16 CASSYGLDRVNTEAFF
TRBJ2-2 TRBV9 14 CASSASPVIGELFF
TRBJ1-5 TRBV4-1 16 CASSQAQGQINQPQHF
TRBJ1-1 TRBV3-1/TRBV3-2 12 CASSHGYTEAFF
TRBJ1-1 TRBV27 16 CASSPTTGKEVTEAFF
TRBJ1-2 TRBV4-1 14 CASSQDTGNYGYTF
TRBJ1-1 TRBV5-1 14 CASTWGGRDTEAFF
TRBJ2-3 TRBV12-3/TRBV12-4 11 CASTSRDTQYF